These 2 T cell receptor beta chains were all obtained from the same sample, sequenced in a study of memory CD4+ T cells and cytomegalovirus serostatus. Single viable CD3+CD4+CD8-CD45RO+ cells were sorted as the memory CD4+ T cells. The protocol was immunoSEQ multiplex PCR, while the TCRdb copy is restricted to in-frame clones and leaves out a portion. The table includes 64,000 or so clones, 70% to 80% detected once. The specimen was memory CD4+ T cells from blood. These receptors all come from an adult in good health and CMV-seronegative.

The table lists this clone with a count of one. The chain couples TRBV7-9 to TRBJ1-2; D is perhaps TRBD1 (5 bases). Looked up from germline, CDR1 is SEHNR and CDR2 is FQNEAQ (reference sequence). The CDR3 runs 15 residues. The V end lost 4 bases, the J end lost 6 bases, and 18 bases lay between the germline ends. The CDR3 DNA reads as TGTGCCAGCAGCTCCCAGGGACTAAGTATTGATGGCTACACCTTC. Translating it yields CASSSQGLSIDGYTF.

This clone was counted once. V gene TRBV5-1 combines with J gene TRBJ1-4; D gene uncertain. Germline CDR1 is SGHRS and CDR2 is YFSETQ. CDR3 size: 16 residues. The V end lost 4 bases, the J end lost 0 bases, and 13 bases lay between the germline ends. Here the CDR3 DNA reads TGCGCCAGCAGCCCCGGCCTGCACCCAACTAATGAAAAACTGTTTTTT. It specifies CASSPGLHPTNEKLFF.